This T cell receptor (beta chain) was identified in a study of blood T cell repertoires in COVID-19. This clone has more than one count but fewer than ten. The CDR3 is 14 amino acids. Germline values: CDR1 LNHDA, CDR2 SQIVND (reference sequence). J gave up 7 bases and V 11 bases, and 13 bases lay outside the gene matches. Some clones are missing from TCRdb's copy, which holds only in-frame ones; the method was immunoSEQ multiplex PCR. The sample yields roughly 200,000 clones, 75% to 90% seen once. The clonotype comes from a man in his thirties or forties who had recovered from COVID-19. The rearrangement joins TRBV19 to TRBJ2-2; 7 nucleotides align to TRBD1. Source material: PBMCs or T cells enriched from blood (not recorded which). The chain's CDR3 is CAVQTTGLVGELFF. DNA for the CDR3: TGTGCCGTGCAAACGACAGGGCTGGTCGGGGAGCTGTTTTTT.